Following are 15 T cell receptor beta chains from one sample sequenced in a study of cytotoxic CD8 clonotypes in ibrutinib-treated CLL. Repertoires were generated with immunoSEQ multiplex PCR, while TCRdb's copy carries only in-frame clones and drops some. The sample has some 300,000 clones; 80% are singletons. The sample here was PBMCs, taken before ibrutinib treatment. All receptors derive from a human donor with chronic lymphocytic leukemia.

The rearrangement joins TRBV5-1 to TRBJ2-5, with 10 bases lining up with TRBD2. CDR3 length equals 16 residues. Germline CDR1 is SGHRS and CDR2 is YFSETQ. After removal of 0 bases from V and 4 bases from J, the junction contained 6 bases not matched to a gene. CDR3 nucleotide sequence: TGCGCCAGCAGCTTGGGAGCGGGAGGGCCGGTAGAGACCCAGTACTTC. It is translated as CASSLGAGGPVETQYF.

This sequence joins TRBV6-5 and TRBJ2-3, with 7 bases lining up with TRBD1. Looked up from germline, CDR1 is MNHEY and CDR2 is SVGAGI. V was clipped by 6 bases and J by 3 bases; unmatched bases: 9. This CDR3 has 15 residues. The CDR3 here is CASRTRQGETDTQYF. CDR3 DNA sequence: TGTGCCAGCAGGACGCGGCAGGGGGAAACAGATACGCAGTATTTT.

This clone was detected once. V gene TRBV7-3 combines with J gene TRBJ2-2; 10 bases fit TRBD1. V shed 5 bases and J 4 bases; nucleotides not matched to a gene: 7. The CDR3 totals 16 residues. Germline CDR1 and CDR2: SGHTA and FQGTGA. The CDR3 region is CASSKTGTGVTGELFF. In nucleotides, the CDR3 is TGTGCCAGCAGCAAAACCGGGACAGGGGTCACCGGGGAGCTGTTTTTT. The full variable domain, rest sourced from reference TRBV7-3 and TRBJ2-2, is GAGVSQTPSNKVTEKGKYVELRCDPISGHTALYWYRQSLGQGPEFLIYFQGTGAADDSGLPNDRFFAVRPEGSVSTLKIQRTERGDSAVYLCASSKTGTGVTGELFFGEGSRLTVL.

The CDR3 DNA follows: TGTGCCAGCTCACCACAGGGAGACACTGAAGCTTTCTTT. Translation gives CASSPQGDTEAFF. This chain links TRBV18 with TRBJ1-1, with unresolved D. V dropped 1 base and J dropped 3 bases, with 6 bases sitting between them. Germline loops: CDR1 KGHSH, CDR2 LQKENI. This CDR3 region has 13 residues.

The chain's CDR3 is CASSETPFSYNEQFF. DNA of the CDR3: TGTGCCAGCAGCGAAACCCCCTTCTCCTACAATGAGCAGTTCTTC. This chain links TRBV9 with TRBJ2-1; D uncertain. Germline V CDR1 and CDR2: SGDLS, YYNGEE. CDR3 length equals 15 residues. Deletions cut 3 bases from V and 0 bases from J, with 10 bases between.

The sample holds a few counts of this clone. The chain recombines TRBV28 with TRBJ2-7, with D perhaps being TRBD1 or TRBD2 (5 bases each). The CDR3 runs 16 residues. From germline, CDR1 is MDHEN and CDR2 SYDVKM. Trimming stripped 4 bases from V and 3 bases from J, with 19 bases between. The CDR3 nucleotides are TGTGCCAGCAGTTACCGGGGTGGGGGTCCATACTACGAGCAGTACTTC. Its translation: CASSYRGGGPYYEQYF.

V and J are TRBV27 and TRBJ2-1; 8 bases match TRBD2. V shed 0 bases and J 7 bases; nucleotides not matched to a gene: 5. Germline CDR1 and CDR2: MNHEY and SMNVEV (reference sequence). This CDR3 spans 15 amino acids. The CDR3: CASSLSGTSRNEQFF. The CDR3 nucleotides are TGTGCCAGCAGTTTATCGGGGACTAGTAGGAATGAGCAGTTCTTC.

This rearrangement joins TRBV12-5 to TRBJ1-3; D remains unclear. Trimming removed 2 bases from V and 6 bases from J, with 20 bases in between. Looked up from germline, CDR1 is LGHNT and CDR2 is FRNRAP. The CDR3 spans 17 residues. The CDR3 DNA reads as TGTGCTAGTGGTTTGTCTCGGGGAGGGTCTGTAATAAACACCATATATTTT. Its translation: CASGLSRGGSVINTIYF.

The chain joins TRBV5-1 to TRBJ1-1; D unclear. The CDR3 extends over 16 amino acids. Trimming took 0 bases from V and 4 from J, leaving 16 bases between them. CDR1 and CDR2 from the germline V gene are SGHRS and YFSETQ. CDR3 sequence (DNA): TGCGCCAGCAGCTTGGGAGGGATGAGTGTCGGCACTGAAGCTTTCTTT. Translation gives CASSLGGMSVGTEAFF. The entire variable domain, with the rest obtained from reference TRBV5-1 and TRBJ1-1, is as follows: KAGVTQTPRYLIKTRGQQVTLSCSPISGHRSVSWYQQTPGQGLQFLFEYFSETQRNKGNFPGRFSGRQFSNSRSEMNVSTLELGDSALYLCASSLGGMSVGTEAFFGQGTRLTVV.

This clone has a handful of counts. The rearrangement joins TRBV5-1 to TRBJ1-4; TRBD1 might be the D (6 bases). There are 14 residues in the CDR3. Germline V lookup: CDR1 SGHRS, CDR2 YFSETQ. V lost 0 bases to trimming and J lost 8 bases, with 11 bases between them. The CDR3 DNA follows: TGCGCCAGCAGCTTGGGACAGGAGGGAGAAAAACTGTTTTTT. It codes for CASSLGQEGEKLFF. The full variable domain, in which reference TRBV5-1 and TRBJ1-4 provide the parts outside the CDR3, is KAGVTQTPRYLIKTRGQQVTLSCSPISGHRSVSWYQQTPGQGLQFLFEYFSETQRNKGNFPGRFSGRQFSNSRSEMNVSTLELGDSALYLCASSLGQEGEKLFFGSGTQLSVL.

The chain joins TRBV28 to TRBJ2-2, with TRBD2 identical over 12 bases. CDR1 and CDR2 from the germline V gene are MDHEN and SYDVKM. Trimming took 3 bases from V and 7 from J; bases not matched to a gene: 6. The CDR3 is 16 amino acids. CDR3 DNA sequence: TGTGCCAGCAGTTTCCTAGCGGGAGGGCAGGACGGGGAGCTGTTTTTT. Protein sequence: CASSFLAGGQDGELFF.

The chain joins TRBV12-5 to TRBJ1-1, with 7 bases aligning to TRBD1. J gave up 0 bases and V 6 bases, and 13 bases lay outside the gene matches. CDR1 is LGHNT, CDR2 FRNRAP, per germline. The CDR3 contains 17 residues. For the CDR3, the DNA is TGTGCTAGTGGATCGACAGGGAAAGATACTTTGAACACTGAAGCTTTCTTT. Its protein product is CASGSTGKDTLNTEAFF.

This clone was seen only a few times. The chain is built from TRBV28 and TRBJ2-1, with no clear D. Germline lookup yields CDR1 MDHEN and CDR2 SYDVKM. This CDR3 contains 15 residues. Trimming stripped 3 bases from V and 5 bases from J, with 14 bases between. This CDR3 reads CASSFGVRLNNEQFF. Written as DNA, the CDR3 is TGTGCCAGCAGTTTTGGCGTCCGGCTGAACAATGAGCAGTTCTTC.

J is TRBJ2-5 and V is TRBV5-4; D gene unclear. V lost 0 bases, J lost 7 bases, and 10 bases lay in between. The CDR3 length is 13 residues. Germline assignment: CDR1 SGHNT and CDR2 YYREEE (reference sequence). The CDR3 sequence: CASSLAGLRTQYF. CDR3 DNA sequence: TGTGCCAGCAGCTTGGCTGGGCTCAGGACCCAGTACTTC.

CDR3 bases: TGTGCCAGCAGCTTTATGGGTGATGAGCAGTTCTTC. Its protein product is CASSFMGDEQFF. This sequence joins TRBV7-6 and TRBJ2-1, with D unclear. The V end was cut by 3 bases, the J end by 8 bases, with 8 bases between. Germline-derived CDR1 and CDR2 are SGHVS and FNYEAQ. This CDR3 region has 12 residues.